This T cell receptor (beta chain) appears in the sequencing data of a study of T cells in localized non-small cell lung cancer. Generated by immunoSEQ multiplex PCR, the TCRdb table keeps only in-frame clones and is missing some. The table lists about 59,000 clones, 90% to 95% of them singletons, with 20% in the top ten. The CDR3 is 13 residues long. Per the germline V gene, CDR1 is SGHTA and CDR2 is FQGTGA. V lost 2 bases, J lost 5 bases, and 2 bases stayed unmatched. This clone was recorded once. This specimen was peripheral blood, taken before any cancer treatment. V and J are TRBV7-3 and TRBJ2-5, with 7 positions matching TRBD1. This TCR derives from a man between 40 and 70 years old with stage I lung adenocarcinoma. In DNA form, the CDR3 reads TGTGCCAGCAGCTTACAGGACAGGGAGACCCAGTACTTC. Translating gives CASSLQDRETQYF.